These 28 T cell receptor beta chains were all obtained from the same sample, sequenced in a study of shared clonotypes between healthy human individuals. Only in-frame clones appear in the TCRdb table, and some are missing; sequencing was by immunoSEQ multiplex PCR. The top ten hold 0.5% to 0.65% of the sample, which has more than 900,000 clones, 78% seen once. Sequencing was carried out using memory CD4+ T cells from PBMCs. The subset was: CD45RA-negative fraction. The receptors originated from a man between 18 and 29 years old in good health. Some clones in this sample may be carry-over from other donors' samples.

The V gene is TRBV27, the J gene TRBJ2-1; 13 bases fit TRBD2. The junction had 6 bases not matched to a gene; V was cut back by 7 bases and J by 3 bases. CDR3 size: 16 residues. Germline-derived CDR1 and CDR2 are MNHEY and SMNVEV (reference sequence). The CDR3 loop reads CASISRTSGSYNEQFF. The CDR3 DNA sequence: TGTGCCAGCATCTCCAGGACTAGCGGGAGCTACAATGAGCAGTTCTTC.

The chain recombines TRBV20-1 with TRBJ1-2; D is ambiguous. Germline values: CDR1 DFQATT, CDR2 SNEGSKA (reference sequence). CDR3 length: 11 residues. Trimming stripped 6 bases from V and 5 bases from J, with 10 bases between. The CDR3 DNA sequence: TGCAGTGCGCAGGAACGTTATGGCTACACCTTC. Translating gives CSAQERYGYTF.

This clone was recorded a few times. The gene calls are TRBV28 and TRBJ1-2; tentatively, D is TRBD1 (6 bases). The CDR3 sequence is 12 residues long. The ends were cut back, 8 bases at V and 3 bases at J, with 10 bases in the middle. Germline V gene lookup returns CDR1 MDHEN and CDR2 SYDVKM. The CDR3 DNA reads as TGTGCCAGCTCCCGACAGGACTATGGCTACACCTTC. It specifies CASSRQDYGYTF.

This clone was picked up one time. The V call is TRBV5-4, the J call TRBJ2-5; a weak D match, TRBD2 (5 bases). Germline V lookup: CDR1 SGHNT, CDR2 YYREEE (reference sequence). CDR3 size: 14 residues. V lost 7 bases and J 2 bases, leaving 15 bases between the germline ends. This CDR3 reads CASGTEGIQETQYF. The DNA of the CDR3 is TGTGCCAGCGGAACTGAGGGAATACAAGAGACCCAGTACTTC.

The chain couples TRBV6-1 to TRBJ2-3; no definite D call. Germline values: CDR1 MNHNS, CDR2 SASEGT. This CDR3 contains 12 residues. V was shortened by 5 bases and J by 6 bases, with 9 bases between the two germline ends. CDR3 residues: CASSPDSDTQYF. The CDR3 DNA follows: TGTGCCAGCAGTCCAGACTCCGATACGCAGTATTTT.

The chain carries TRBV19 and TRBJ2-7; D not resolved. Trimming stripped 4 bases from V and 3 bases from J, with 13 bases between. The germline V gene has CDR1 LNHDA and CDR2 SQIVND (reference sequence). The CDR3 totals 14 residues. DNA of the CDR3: TGTGCCAGTAGTACGAAAGTCAAGGGCTACGAGCAGTACTTC. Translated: CASSTKVKGYEQYF.

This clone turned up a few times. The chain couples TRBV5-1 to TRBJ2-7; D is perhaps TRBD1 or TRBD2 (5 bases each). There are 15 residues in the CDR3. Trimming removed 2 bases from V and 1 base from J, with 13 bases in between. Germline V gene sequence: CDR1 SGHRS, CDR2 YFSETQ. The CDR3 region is CASSFDGTPSYEQYF. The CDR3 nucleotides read TGCGCCAGCAGCTTCGACGGGACCCCATCCTACGAGCAGTACTTC.

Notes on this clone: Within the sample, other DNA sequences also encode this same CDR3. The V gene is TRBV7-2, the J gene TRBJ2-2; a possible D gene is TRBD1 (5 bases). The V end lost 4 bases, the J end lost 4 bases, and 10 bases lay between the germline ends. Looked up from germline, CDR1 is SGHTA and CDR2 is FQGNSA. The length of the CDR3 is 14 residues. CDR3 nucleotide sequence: TGTGCCAGCAGCTACCGAACAGGCACCGGGGAGCTGTTTTTT. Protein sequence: CASSYRTGTGELFF.

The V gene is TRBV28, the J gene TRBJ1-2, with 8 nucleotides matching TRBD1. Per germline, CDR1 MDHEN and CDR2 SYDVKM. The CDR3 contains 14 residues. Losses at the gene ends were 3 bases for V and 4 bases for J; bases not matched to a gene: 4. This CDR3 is CASSLQGAVYGYTF. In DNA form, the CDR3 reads TGTGCCAGCAGTTTGCAGGGGGCCGTCTATGGCTACACCTTC.

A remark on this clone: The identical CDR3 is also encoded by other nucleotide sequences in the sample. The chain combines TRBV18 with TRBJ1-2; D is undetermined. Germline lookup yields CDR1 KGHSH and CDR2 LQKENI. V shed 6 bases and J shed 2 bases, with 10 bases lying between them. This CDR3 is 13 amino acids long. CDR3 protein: CASSPDANYGYTF. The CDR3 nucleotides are TGTGCCAGCTCCCCGGACGCAAACTATGGCTACACCTTC. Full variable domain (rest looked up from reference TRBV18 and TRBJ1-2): NAGVMQNPRHLVRRRGQEARLRCSPMKGHSHVYWYRQLPEEGLKFMVYLQKENIIDESGMPKERFSAEFPKEGPSILRIQQVVRGDSAAYFCASSPDANYGYTFGSGTRLTVV.

DNA for the CDR3: TGTGCCAGCAGCAAGGGGACATACATGAACACTGAAGCTTTCTTT. The encoded protein is CASSKGTYMNTEAFF. This sequence joins TRBV7-9 and TRBJ1-1; TRBD1 might be the D (6 bases). V gave up 5 bases and J gave up 0 bases, with 13 bases separating them. Germline V CDR1 and CDR2: SEHNR, FQNEAQ (reference sequence). The CDR3 covers 15 residues. Based on the CDR3 plus reference TRBV7-9 and TRBJ1-1, the full variable domain is DTGVSQNPRHKITKRGQNVTFRCDPISEHNRLYWYRQTLGQGPEFLTYFQNEAQLEKSRLLSDRFSAERPKGSFSTLEIQRTEQGDSAMYLCASSKGTYMNTEAFFGQGTRLTVV.

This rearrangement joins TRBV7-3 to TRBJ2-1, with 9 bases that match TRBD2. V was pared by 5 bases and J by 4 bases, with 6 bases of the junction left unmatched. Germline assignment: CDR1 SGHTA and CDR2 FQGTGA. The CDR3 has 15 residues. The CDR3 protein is CASSRGRATYNEQFF. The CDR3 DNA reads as TGTGCCAGCAGCCGCGGGAGGGCTACTTACAATGAGCAGTTCTTC.

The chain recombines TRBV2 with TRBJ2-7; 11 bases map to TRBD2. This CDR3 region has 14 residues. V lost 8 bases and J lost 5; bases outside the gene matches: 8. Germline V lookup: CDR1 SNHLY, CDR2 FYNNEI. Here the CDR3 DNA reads TGTGCCAGCGACCGACTAGCGGGATACGACGAGCAGTACTTC. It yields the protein CASDRLAGYDEQYF.

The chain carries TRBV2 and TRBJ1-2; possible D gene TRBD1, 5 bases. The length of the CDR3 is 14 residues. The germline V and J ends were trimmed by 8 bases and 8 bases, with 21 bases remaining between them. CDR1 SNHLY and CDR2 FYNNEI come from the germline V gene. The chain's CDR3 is CASGGRWSGNGYTF. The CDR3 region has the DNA TGTGCCAGCGGGGGGAGATGGTCCGGAAACGGCTACACCTTC.

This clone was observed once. CDR3 sequence reads: CASSPPWTFLLYEQYF. The CDR3 DNA reads TGTGCCAGCAGTCCCCCTTGGACCTTTCTACTCTACGAGCAGTACTTC. The chain has TRBV28 and TRBJ2-7; D gene ambiguous. Trimming took off 5 bases at V and 3 bases at J, with 20 bases between the two ends. This CDR3 has 16 amino acids. Germline assignment: CDR1 MDHEN and CDR2 SYDVKM. The full variable domain, with the rest looked up from reference TRBV28 and TRBJ2-7, is DVKVTQSSRYLVKRTGEKVFLECVQDMDHENMFWYRQDPGLGLRLIYFSYDVKMKEKGDIPEGYSVSREKKERFSLILESASTNQTSMYLCASSPPWTFLLYEQYFGPGTRLTVT.

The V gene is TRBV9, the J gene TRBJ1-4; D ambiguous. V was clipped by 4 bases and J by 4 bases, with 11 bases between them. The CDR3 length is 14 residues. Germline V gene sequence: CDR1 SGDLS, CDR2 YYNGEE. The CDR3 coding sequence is TGTGCCAGCAGCTTTGGAGGTGGTAATGAAAAACTGTTTTTT. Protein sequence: CASSFGGGNEKLFF.

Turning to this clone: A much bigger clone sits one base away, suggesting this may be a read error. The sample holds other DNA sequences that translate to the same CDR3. CDR3 amino acids: CASSSEMNTEAFF. The CDR3 region has the DNA TGTGCCAGCAGCTCGGAGATGAACACTGAAGCTTTCTTT. The chain carries TRBV7-3 and TRBJ1-1; unclear D gene. Trimming shortened V by 4 bases and J by 0 bases, and 6 bases separated the two germline ends. The CDR3 loop spans 13 amino acids. CDR1 is SGHTA, CDR2 FQGTGA, per germline.

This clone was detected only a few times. CDR3 coding DNA: TGCGCCAGCAGCTTGAACAGGAACACTGAAGCTTTCTTT. Protein sequence: CASSLNRNTEAFF. The J gene is TRBJ1-1, the V gene TRBV5-1; D remains ambiguous. Trimming removed 1 base from V and 1 base from J, with 5 bases in between. The length of the CDR3 is 13 residues. The germline gives CDR1 SGHRS, CDR2 YFSETQ. The full variable domain, in which reference TRBV5-1 and TRBJ1-1 provide the parts outside the CDR3, is KAGVTQTPRYLIKTRGQQVTLSCSPISGHRSVSWYQQTPGQGLQFLFEYFSETQRNKGNFPGRFSGRQFSNSRSEMNVSTLELGDSALYLCASSLNRNTEAFFGQGTRLTVV.

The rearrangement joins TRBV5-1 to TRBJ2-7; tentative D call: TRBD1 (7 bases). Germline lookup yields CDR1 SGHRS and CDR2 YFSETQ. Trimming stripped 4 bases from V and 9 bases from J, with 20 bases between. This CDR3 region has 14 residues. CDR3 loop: CASSLGGGSGGQYF. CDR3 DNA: TGCGCCAGCAGCCTCGGAGGGGGCAGCGGCGGGCAGTACTTC. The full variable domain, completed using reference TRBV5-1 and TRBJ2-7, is KAGVTQTPRYLIKTRGQQVTLSCSPISGHRSVSWYQQTPGQGLQFLFEYFSETQRNKGNFPGRFSGRQFSNSRSEMNVSTLELGDSALYLCASSLGGGSGGQYFGPGTRLTVT.

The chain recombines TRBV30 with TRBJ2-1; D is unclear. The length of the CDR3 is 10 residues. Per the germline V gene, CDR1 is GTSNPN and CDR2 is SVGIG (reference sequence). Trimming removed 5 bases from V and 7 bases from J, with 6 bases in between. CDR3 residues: CAWGGNEQFF. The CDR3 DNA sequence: TGTGCCTGGGGTGGTAATGAGCAGTTCTTC.

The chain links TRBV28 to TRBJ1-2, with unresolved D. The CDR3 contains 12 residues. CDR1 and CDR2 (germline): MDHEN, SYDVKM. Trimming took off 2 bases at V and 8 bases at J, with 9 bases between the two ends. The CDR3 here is CASSLNPPGYTF. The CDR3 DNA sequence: TGTGCCAGCAGTTTAAACCCCCCCGGCTACACCTTC.

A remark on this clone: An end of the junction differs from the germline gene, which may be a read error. In DNA, the CDR3 is TGTGCCATCAGTCCGGGACTAGCGGGATCCAATGAGCAGTTCTTC. This sequence encodes CAISPGLAGSNEQFF. V and J are TRBV6-5 and TRBJ2-1; TRBD2 aligns across 13 bases. Germline V CDR1 and CDR2: MNHEY, SVGAGI. The CDR3 loop spans 15 amino acids.

CDR3 loop: CASSRWGTYEQYF. The CDR3, as DNA: TGTGCCAGCAGCCGGTGGGGGACCTACGAGCAGTACTTC. The chain combines TRBV11-2 with TRBJ2-7, with D perhaps being TRBD1 or TRBD2 (5 bases each). V lost 5 bases and J lost 2, with 10 bases in between. The V gene's germline CDR1 is SGHAT and CDR2 FQNNGV. The CDR3 extends over 13 amino acids.

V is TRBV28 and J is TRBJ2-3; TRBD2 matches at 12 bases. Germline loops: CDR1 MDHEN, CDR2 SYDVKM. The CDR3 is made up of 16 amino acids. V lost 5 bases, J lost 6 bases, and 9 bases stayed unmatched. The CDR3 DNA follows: TGTGCCAGCAGTCCTAGACTAGCGGGAGTAGTGGATACGCAGTATTTT. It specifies CASSPRLAGVVDTQYF.

In DNA form, the CDR3 reads TGCGCCAGCAGCCCGACGTCCCTAGCGGTCGAGCAGTACTTC. Translating it yields CASSPTSLAVEQYF. This chain connects TRBV5-1 to TRBJ2-7; TRBD2 agrees at 7 bases. V lost 4 bases and J lost 6; bases outside the gene matches: 10. This CDR3 has 14 residues. CDR1 is SGHRS, CDR2 YFSETQ, per germline.

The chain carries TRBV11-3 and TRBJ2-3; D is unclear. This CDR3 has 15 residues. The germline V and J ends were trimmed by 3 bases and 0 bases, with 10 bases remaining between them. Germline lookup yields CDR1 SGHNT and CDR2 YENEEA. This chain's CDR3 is CASSFGPTSTDTQYF. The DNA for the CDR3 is TGTGCCAGCAGCTTTGGACCGACAAGCACAGATACGCAGTATTTT.

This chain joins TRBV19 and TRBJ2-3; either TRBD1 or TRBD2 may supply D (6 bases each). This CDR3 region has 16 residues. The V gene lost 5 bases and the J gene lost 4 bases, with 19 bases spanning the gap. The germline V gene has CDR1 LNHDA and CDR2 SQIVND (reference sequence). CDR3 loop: CASSHPWGAHADTQYF. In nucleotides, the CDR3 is TGTGCCAGTAGTCACCCGTGGGGGGCGCATGCAGATACGCAGTATTTT.

Here the CDR3 reads CASSSGGALTPDSYEQYF. The CDR3 DNA follows: TGTGCCAGCAGCTCCGGCGGGGCCCTCACCCCTGACTCCTACGAGCAGTACTTC. This chain uses TRBV7-2 with TRBJ2-7; TRBD2 might be the D (6 bases). V lost 4 bases and J lost 0, with 22 bases in between. In germline, CDR1 is SGHTA, CDR2 FQGNSA. This CDR3 spans 18 amino acids.